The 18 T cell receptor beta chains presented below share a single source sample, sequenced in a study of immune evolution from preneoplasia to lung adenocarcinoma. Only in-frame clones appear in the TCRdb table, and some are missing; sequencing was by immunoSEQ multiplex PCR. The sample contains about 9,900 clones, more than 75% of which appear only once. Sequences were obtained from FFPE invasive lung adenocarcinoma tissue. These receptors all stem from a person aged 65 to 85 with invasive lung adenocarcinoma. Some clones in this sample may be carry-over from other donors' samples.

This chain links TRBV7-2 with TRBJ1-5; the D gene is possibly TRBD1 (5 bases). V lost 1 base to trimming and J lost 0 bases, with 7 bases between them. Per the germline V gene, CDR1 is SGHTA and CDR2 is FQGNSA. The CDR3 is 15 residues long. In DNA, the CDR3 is TGTGCCAGCAGCTTAGGGGGGTATAGCAATCAGCCCCAGCATTTT. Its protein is CASSLGGYSNQPQHF. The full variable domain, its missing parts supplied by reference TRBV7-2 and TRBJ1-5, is GAGVSQSPSNKVTEKGKDVELRCDPISGHTALYWYRQSLGQGLEFLIYFQGNSAPDKSGLPSDRFSAERTGGSVSTLTIQRTQQEDSAVYLCASSLGGYSNQPQHFGDGTRLSIL.

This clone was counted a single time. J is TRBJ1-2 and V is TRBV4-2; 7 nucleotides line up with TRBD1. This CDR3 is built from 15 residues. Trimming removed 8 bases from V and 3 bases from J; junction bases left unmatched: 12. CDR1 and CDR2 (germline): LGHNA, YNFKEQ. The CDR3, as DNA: TGTGCCAGCGGAAGAAGGGGGCAGGGGGACTATGGCTACACCTTC. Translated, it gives CASGRRGQGDYGYTF.

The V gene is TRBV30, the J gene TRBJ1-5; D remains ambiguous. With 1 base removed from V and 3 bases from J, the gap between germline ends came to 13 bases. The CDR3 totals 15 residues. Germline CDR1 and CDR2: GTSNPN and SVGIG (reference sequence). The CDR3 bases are TGTGCCTGGAGTGCGGCACGAACGAACAATCAGCCCCAGCATTTT. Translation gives CAWSAARTNNQPQHF.

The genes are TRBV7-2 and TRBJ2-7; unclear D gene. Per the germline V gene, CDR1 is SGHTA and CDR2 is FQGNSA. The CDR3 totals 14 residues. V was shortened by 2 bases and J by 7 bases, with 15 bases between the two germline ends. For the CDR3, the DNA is TGTGCCAGCAGCTTAAATAGCATTGGTGGGGAGCAGTACTTC. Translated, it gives CASSLNSIGGEQYF.

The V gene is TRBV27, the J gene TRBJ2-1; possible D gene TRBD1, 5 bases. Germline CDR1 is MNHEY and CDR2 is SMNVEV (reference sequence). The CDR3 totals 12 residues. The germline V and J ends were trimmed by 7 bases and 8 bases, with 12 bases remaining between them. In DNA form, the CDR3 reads TGTGCCAGCACACTCACAGGACATGAGCAGTTCTTC. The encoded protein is CASTLTGHEQFF.

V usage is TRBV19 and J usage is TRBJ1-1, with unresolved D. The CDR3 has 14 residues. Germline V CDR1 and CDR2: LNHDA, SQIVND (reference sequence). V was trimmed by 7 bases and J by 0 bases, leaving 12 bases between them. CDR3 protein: CASIPPGLNTEAFF. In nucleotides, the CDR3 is TGTGCCAGTATTCCCCCGGGATTGAACACTGAAGCTTTCTTT.

DNA of the CDR3: TGTGCCAGCAGCTTAGGGGGTTCTCAGCCCCAGCATTTT. It yields the protein CASSLGGSQPQHF. The chain combines TRBV11-2 with TRBJ1-5; D unresolved. This CDR3 contains 13 residues. Germline CDR1 is SGHAT and CDR2 is FQNNGV. Trimming left V 1 base short and J 6 bases short, with 7 bases between.

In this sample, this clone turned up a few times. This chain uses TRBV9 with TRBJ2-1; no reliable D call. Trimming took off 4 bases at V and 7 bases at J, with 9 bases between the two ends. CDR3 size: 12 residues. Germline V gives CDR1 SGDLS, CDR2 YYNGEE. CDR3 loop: CASSPLDNEQFF. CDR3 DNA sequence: TGTGCCAGCAGCCCACTTGATAATGAGCAGTTCTTC.

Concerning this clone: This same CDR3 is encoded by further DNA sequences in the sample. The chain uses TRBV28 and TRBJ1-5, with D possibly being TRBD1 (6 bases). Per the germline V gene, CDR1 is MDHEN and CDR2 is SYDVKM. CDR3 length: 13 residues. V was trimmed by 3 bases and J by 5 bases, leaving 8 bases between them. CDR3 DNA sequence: TGTGCCAGCAGTTTCCCAGGGGATCAGCCCCAGCATTTT. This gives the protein CASSFPGDQPQHF.

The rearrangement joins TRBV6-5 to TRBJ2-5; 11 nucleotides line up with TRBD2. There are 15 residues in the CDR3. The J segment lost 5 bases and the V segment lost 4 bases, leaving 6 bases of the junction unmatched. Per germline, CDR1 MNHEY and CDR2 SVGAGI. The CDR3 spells CASSSITSGGETQYF. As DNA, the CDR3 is TGTGCCAGCAGTTCCATCACTAGCGGGGGTGAGACCCAGTACTTC.

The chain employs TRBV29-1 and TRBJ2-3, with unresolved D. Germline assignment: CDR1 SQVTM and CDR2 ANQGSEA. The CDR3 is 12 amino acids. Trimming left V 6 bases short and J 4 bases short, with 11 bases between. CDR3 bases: TGCAGCGTCCTAACTCCCGCAGATACGCAGTATTTT. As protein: CSVLTPADTQYF.

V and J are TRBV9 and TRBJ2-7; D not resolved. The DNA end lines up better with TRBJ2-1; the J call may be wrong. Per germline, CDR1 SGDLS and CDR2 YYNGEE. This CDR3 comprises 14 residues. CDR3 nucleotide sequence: TGTGCCAGCAGCGTAGGGCTCGGTGGGAATGAGCAGTTCTTC. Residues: CASSVGLGGNEQFF.

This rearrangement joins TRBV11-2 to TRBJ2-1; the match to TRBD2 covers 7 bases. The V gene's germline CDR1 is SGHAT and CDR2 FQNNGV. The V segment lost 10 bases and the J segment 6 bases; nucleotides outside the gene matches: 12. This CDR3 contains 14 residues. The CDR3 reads CANRMRERRNEQFF. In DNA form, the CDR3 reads TGTGCCAATAGGATGCGGGAGAGGCGCAATGAGCAGTTCTTC.

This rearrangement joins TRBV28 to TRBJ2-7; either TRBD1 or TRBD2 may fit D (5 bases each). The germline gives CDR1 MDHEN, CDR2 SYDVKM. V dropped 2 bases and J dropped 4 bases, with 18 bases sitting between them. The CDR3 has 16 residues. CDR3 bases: TGTGCCAGCAGTTTAAATTGGGGACCTACCTCATACGAGCAGTACTTC. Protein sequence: CASSLNWGPTSYEQYF.

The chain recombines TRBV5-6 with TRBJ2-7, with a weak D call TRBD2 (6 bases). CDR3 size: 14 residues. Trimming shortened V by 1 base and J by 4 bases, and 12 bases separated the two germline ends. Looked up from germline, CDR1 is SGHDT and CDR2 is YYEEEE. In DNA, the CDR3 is TGTGCCAGCAGCTTGTTATCTGGGACTTACGAGCAGTACTTC. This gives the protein CASSLLSGTYEQYF.

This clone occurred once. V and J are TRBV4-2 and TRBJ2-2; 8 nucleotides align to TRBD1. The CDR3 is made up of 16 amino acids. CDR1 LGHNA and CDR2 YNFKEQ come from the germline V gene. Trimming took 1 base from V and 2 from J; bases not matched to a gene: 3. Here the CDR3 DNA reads TGTGCCAGCAGCCAAGCTCAGGGGGCTAACACCGGGGAGCTGTTTTTT. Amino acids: CASSQAQGANTGELFF.

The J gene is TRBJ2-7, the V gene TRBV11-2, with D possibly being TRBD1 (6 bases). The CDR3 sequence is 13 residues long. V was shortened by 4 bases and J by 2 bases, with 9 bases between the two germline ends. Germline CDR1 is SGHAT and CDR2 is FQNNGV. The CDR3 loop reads CASSWRTAYEQYF. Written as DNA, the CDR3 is TGTGCCAGCAGCTGGAGGACAGCCTACGAGCAGTACTTC.

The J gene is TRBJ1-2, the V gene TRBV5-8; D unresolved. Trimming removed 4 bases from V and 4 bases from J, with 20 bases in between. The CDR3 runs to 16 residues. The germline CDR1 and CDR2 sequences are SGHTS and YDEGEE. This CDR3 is CASSDYNDRETYGYTF. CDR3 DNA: TGTGCCAGCAGCGACTACAACGACCGAGAGACCTATGGCTACACCTTC.